This TCR beta chain was identified during a study of blood T cells in healthy people across ages. Concerning this clonotype: What it binds is unknown.

Study observations and caveats: Roughly linear age-related decline in beta diversity appeared, significant by age 40.

Isolation per sample recovered at least 7 million PBMCs. Samples each yielded at least 6 micrograms of total RNA. The authors ran a second PCR of about 7 to 11 cycles using a sample-barcoded 5' primer and a J-beta primer mix. Each cDNA molecule carried a tag from a template-switch adaptor that contained 12 random nucleotides. Each CDR3 protein is one row after TCRdb ran MiXCR on the 5' RACE reads. The table lists roughly 1.6 million distinct CDR3 sequences, around 36% of them singletons. The length of the CDR3 is 13 residues. V was trimmed by 1 base and J by 8 bases, leaving 11 bases between them. The V gene is TRBV12-3 or TRBV12-4, the J gene TRBJ1-2; tentatively, D is TRBD1 (5 bases). The receptor comes from a woman in her 30s in good health. The sample was blood. The CDR3: CASSLVRRDGYTF. CDR3 in DNA: TGTGCCAGCAGTTTAGTGAGGAGGGACGGCTACACCTTC.